These 32 T cell receptor beta chains originate from one sample sequenced in a study of blood T cell repertoires in COVID-19. The protocol was immunoSEQ multiplex PCR, while the TCRdb copy is restricted to in-frame clones and leaves out a portion. Seen here are more than 250,000 clones, around nine tenths observed once, and the top ten hold over 6%. Sequenced sample: PBMCs or T cells enriched from blood (not recorded which). The receptors originated from a woman in her 40s who had recovered from COVID-19.

V and J are TRBV3-1 (or the pseudogene TRBV3-2) and TRBJ2-3; 7 nucleotides line up with TRBD2. V lost 0 bases and J lost 4; bases outside the gene matches: 16. This CDR3 region has 19 residues. In germline, CDR1 is LGHDT, CDR2 YNNKEL (reference sequence). CDR3: CASSQDFGGSAGVPDTQYF. CDR3 DNA: TGTGCCAGCAGCCAAGACTTCGGCGGGAGCGCTGGGGTCCCAGATACGCAGTATTTT.

The chain employs TRBV4-2 and TRBJ1-4; D remains ambiguous. Germline CDR1 and CDR2: LGHNA and YNFKEQ. The CDR3 extends over 14 amino acids. V was shortened by 1 base and J by 2 bases, with 5 bases between the two germline ends. The chain's CDR3 is CASSQGATNEKLFF. For the CDR3, the DNA is TGTGCCAGCAGCCAAGGGGCCACTAATGAAAAACTGTTTTTT.

The rearrangement links TRBV28 to TRBJ1-5, with D maybe TRBD1 (6 bases). CDR1 is MDHEN, CDR2 SYDVKM, per germline. V dropped 5 bases and J dropped 3 bases, with 14 bases sitting between them. There are 15 residues in the CDR3. CDR3 region: CASSVIQGSNQPQHF. CDR3 in DNA: TGTGCCAGCAGTGTGATACAGGGATCCAATCAGCCCCAGCATTTT. Looking up the rest from reference TRBV28 and TRBJ1-5 gives the full variable domain: DVKVTQSSRYLVKRTGEKVFLECVQDMDHENMFWYRQDPGLGLRLIYFSYDVKMKEKGDIPEGYSVSREKKERFSLILESASTNQTSMYLCASSVIQGSNQPQHFGDGTRLSIL.

The gene calls are TRBV4-2 and TRBJ1-3, with 7 bases lining up with TRBD1. This CDR3 has 16 amino acids. The germline V gene has CDR1 LGHNA and CDR2 YNFKEQ. V trimming: 3 bases; J trimming: 1 base; junction bases outside the gene matches: 6. Here the CDR3 reads CASSQWTGQSGNTIYF. CDR3 nucleotide sequence: TGTGCCAGCAGCCAGTGGACAGGCCAGTCTGGAAACACCATATATTTT.

The J gene is TRBJ2-6, the V gene TRBV18; 7 nucleotides match TRBD2. The germline V gene encodes CDR1 KGHSH and CDR2 LQKENI. The CDR3 runs to 18 residues. With V trimmed by 0 bases and J by 0 bases, 5 bases remained unmatched. DNA of the CDR3: TGTGCCAGCTCACCACCGTGGGGGGGAGCCTCTGGGGCCAACGTCCTGACTTTC. This sequence encodes CASSPPWGGASGANVLTF. Variable domain in full (rest from reference TRBV18 and TRBJ2-6): NAGVMQNPRHLVRRRGQEARLRCSPMKGHSHVYWYRQLPEEGLKFMVYLQKENIIDESGMPKERFSAEFPKEGPSILRIQQVVRGDSAAYFCASSPPWGGASGANVLTFGAGSRLTVL.

This sequence joins TRBV6-5 and TRBJ1-2; 11 positions match TRBD1. The CDR3 length is 14 residues. CDR1 is MNHEY and CDR2 is SVGAGI in the germline V gene. V dropped 8 bases and J dropped 13; count of bases not matched to a gene: 15. The CDR3 loop reads CASPKEDRGQASTF. The CDR3 region has the DNA TGTGCCAGCCCAAAGGAGGACAGGGGGCAAGCTAGCACCTTC.

This clone showed up just a few times. The chain carries TRBV7-2 and TRBJ1-1, with D tentatively TRBD1 (5 bases). V gave up 3 bases and J gave up 0 bases, with 17 bases separating them. Germline CDR1 reads SGHTA; CDR2 reads FQGNSA. The CDR3 totals 17 residues. Here the CDR3 reads CASSFVGRRGMNTEAFF. CDR3 in DNA: TGTGCCAGCAGCTTTGTCGGACGACGGGGGATGAACACTGAAGCTTTCTTT.

This chain links TRBV5-6 with TRBJ2-7; the D gene is possibly TRBD2 (6 bases). Germline V lookup: CDR1 SGHDT, CDR2 YYEEEE. Trimming took 5 bases from V and 0 from J, leaving 18 bases between them. The CDR3 consists of 16 residues. CDR3 amino acids: CASSSDGGFSSYEQYF. The CDR3 DNA reads as TGTGCCAGCAGTTCGGACGGGGGTTTCAGCTCCTACGAGCAGTACTTC.

This sequence joins TRBV7-2 and TRBJ2-7, with 8 positions matching TRBD2. CDR1 SGHTA and CDR2 FQGNSA come from the germline V gene. V dropped 1 base and J dropped 7; count of bases not matched to a gene: 6. The CDR3 extends over 14 amino acids. CDR3 amino acids: CASSLGTSFGEQYF. In nucleotides, the CDR3 is TGTGCCAGCAGCTTAGGGACTAGCTTCGGGGAGCAGTACTTC.

The rearrangement joins TRBV2 to TRBJ2-1; TRBD2 aligns across 7 bases. The CDR3 is 15 residues long. Germline V lookup: CDR1 SNHLY, CDR2 FYNNEI. V was clipped by 5 bases and J by 1 base; unmatched bases: 5. CDR3 in amino acids: CASSPTSRSYNEQFF. CDR3 in DNA: TGTGCCAGCAGTCCGACTAGCAGGTCCTACAATGAGCAGTTCTTC. Supplemented by reference TRBV2 and TRBJ2-1, the full variable domain reads EPEVTQTPSHQVTQMGQEVILRCVPISNHLYFYWYRQILGQKVEFLVSFYNNEISEKSEIFDDQFSVERPDGSNFTLKIRSTKLEDSAMYFCASSPTSRSYNEQFFGPGTRLTVL.

As regards this clone: The sample has other DNA sequences that encode this CDR3 too. CDR3 in amino acids: CASSRQGNTEAFF. CDR3 DNA sequence: TGTGCCAGCAGTCGACAGGGGAACACTGAAGCTTTCTTT. This chain uses TRBV12-3 or TRBV12-4 with TRBJ1-1; 7 bases match TRBD1. V gave up 5 bases and J gave up 1 base; unmatched junction bases: 1. There are 13 residues in the CDR3.

The chain links TRBV5-1 to TRBJ1-2; 9 nucleotides line up with TRBD1. Trimming at V came to 5 bases and at J to 2 bases, leaving 4 bases not matched to a gene. Germline CDR1 is SGHRS and CDR2 is YFSETQ. CDR3 size: 14 residues. The CDR3 nucleotides are TGCGCCAGCAGTAAGGACAGGGGAAACTATGGCTACACCTTC. Translated: CASSKDRGNYGYTF. Together with reference TRBV5-1 and TRBJ1-2, the CDR3 gives the full variable domain: KAGVTQTPRYLIKTRGQQVTLSCSPISGHRSVSWYQQTPGQGLQFLFEYFSETQRNKGNFPGRFSGRQFSNSRSEMNVSTLELGDSALYLCASSKDRGNYGYTFGSGTRLTVV.

The rearrangement joins TRBV6-5 to TRBJ2-5, with 7 bases matching TRBD1. The CDR3 extends over 13 amino acids. V shed 5 bases and J 5 bases; nucleotides not matched to a gene: 5. Germline-derived CDR1 and CDR2 are MNHEY and SVGAGI. The CDR3 spells CASSRQGGETQYF. The CDR3 bases are TGTGCCAGCAGTAGACAGGGTGGGGAGACCCAGTACTTC.

This clone was counted between two and nine times. The genes are TRBV5-1 and TRBJ1-1, with a tentative D call TRBD1 (6 bases). The V end lost 0 bases, the J end lost 1 base, and 10 bases lay between the germline ends. Per germline, CDR1 SGHRS and CDR2 YFSETQ. CDR3 length: 15 residues. In DNA form, the CDR3 reads TGCGCCAGCAGCTTGGCCGGGGACACGAACACTGAAGCTTTCTTT. It yields the protein CASSLAGDTNTEAFF.

This chain connects TRBV10-3 to TRBJ1-2; possibly TRBD1 for D (6 bases). Germline-derived CDR1 and CDR2 are ENHRY and SYGVKD. This CDR3 comprises 13 residues. V gave up 4 bases and J gave up 7 bases, with 13 bases separating them. CDR3 residues: CAISVQGSGGYTF. The CDR3 nucleotides read TGTGCCATCAGTGTGCAGGGGTCGGGTGGCTACACCTTC.

This chain connects TRBV7-9 to TRBJ2-1; tentatively, D is TRBD2 (5 bases). The CDR3 consists of 14 residues. Germline V gives CDR1 SEHNR, CDR2 FQNEAQ (reference sequence). The V end lost 3 bases, the J end lost 7 bases, and 13 bases lay between the germline ends. CDR3 loop: CASSFFLGGNEQFF. The CDR3 DNA reads as TGTGCCAGCAGCTTTTTTCTTGGCGGGAATGAGCAGTTCTTC.

The J gene is TRBJ2-1, the V gene TRBV5-1; the D is unclear. The CDR3 is 14 amino acids. The V gene lost 1 base and the J gene lost 1 base, with 6 bases spanning the gap. The V gene's germline CDR1 is SGHRS and CDR2 YFSETQ. The CDR3 DNA sequence: TGCGCCAGCAGCTTGTCCCTATCCTACAATGAGCAGTTCTTC. It codes for CASSLSLSYNEQFF. The entire variable domain, with the rest obtained from reference TRBV5-1 and TRBJ2-1, is as follows: KAGVTQTPRYLIKTRGQQVTLSCSPISGHRSVSWYQQTPGQGLQFLFEYFSETQRNKGNFPGRFSGRQFSNSRSEMNVSTLELGDSALYLCASSLSLSYNEQFFGPGTRLTVL.

The V and J genes are TRBV6-4 and TRBJ2-3; 12 nucleotides match TRBD1. Germline V CDR1 and CDR2: MRHNA, SNTAGT. This CDR3 spans 17 amino acids. With 11 bases clipped from V and 1 base from J, the junction kept 13 bases outside the gene matches. CDR3 region: CAPGGGQGARGTDTQYF. CDR3 coding DNA: TGTGCCCCGGGAGGGGGACAGGGGGCGCGGGGCACAGATACGCAGTATTTT.

This clone was detected once. V is TRBV2 and J is TRBJ2-1; 8 positions agree with TRBD2. V trimming: 10 bases; J trimming: 4 bases; junction bases outside the gene matches: 9. The CDR3 loop spans 14 amino acids. Germline CDR1 is SNHLY and CDR2 is FYNNEI. The chain's CDR3 is CAIQGTSGYNEQFF. The CDR3 DNA is TGTGCCATTCAGGGCACTAGCGGTTACAATGAGCAGTTCTTC.

CDR3 in amino acids: CASSKFWDRGQSYEQYF. CDR3 sequence (DNA): TGTGCCAGTAGTAAATTCTGGGACAGGGGGCAATCCTACGAGCAGTACTTC. This sequence joins TRBV19 and TRBJ2-7, with 12 bases lining up with TRBD1. In germline, CDR1 is LNHDA, CDR2 SQIVND (reference sequence). This CDR3 region has 17 residues. V lost 4 bases to trimming and J lost 1 base; unmatched junction nucleotides: 8.

This chain links TRBV5-6 with TRBJ2-7; 7 nucleotides line up with TRBD1. Per the germline V gene, CDR1 is SGHDT and CDR2 is YYEEEE. This CDR3 has 14 residues. V lost 2 bases to trimming and J lost 2 bases; unmatched junction nucleotides: 4. The CDR3 sequence: CASSFGQAAYEQYF. DNA of the CDR3: TGTGCCAGCAGCTTCGGACAGGCCGCCTACGAGCAGTACTTC.

For the CDR3, the DNA is TGTGCCAGCAGCTCCCTGCAGGGCAGTGGCTACACCTTC. Its translation is CASSSLQGSGYTF. The J gene is TRBJ1-2, the V gene TRBV28; a weak D match, TRBD1 (5 bases). Per germline, CDR1 MDHEN and CDR2 SYDVKM. Trimming shortened V by 6 bases and J by 7 bases, and 15 bases separated the two germline ends. The CDR3 is made up of 13 amino acids.

The rearrangement uses TRBV30 and TRBJ1-3; D gene ambiguous. In germline, CDR1 is GTSNPN, CDR2 SVGIG (reference sequence). The CDR3 has 11 amino acids. V lost 3 bases and J lost 9, with 9 bases in between. The CDR3 is CAWSDGGTIYF. The CDR3 bases are TGTGCCTGGAGCGACGGAGGCACCATATATTTT.

This chain links TRBV5-1 with TRBJ1-2; 8 bases agree with TRBD1. The germline CDR1 and CDR2 sequences are SGHRS and YFSETQ. This CDR3 contains 15 residues. Unmatched junction bases numbered 7, after V lost 0 bases and J lost 6 bases. The CDR3: CASSLGDRGENGYTF. For the CDR3, the DNA is TGCGCCAGCAGCTTGGGAGACAGGGGAGAAAATGGCTACACCTTC. Based on the CDR3 plus reference TRBV5-1 and TRBJ1-2, the full variable domain is KAGVTQTPRYLIKTRGQQVTLSCSPISGHRSVSWYQQTPGQGLQFLFEYFSETQRNKGNFPGRFSGRQFSNSRSEMNVSTLELGDSALYLCASSLGDRGENGYTFGSGTRLTVV.

The chain joins TRBV27 to TRBJ2-3; D is perhaps TRBD1 (7 bases). V lost 3 bases, J lost 4 bases, and 20 bases lay in between. Germline assignment: CDR1 MNHEY and CDR2 SMNVEV (reference sequence). There are 17 residues in the CDR3. In DNA form, the CDR3 reads TGTGCCAGCAGTTTGGAAATGACAGGGAGGATCCCAGATACGCAGTATTTT. This translates into CASSLEMTGRIPDTQYF.

The chain recombines TRBV30 with TRBJ1-6; TRBD1 aligns across 8 bases. The CDR3 is made up of 12 amino acids. J gave up 14 bases and V 5 bases, and 8 bases lay outside the gene matches. From germline, CDR1 is GTSNPN and CDR2 SVGIG (reference sequence). This CDR3 is CAWRQGPGALHF. CDR3 DNA: TGTGCCTGGCGACAGGGGCCGGGGGCCCTCCACTTT. The full variable domain, with the rest looked up from reference TRBV30 and TRBJ1-6, is SQTIHQWPATLVQPVGSPLSLECTVEGTSNPNLYWYRQAAGRGLQLLFYSVGIGQISSEVPQNLSASRPQDRQFILSSKKLLLSDSGFYLCAWRQGPGALHFGNGTRLTVT.

V gene TRBV3-1 (or the pseudogene TRBV3-2) combines with J gene TRBJ2-7; 10 bases agree with TRBD1. V was pared by 0 bases and J by 3 bases, with 5 bases of the junction left unmatched. Germline CDR1 LGHDT, CDR2 YNNKEL (reference sequence). This CDR3 has 16 residues. The DNA of the CDR3 is TGTGCCAGCAGCCAAGATGGAAGGACAGGGGGCTACGAGCAGTACTTC. Translation gives CASSQDGRTGGYEQYF.

The J gene is TRBJ2-7, the V gene TRBV30; 9 bases agree with TRBD1. After removal of 5 bases from V and 2 bases from J, the junction contained 10 bases not matched to a gene. CDR3 length equals 15 residues. Germline V CDR1 and CDR2: GTSNPN, SVGIG (reference sequence). The CDR3 DNA is TGTGCCTGGGGCCTCCGGGACAGGGACGCCTACGAGCAGTACTTC. This translates into CAWGLRDRDAYEQYF.

This chain uses TRBV28 with TRBJ2-7, with D unresolved. V was pared by 3 bases and J by 2 bases, with 8 bases between. The CDR3 runs to 13 residues. The germline gives CDR1 MDHEN, CDR2 SYDVKM. CDR3 sequence (DNA): TGTGCCAGCAGTTTGAACAGAGCCTACGAGCAGTACTTC. This sequence encodes CASSLNRAYEQYF.

The V call is TRBV9, the J call TRBJ2-1, with TRBD2 matching over 15 bases. This CDR3 comprises 15 residues. J gave up 9 bases and V 4 bases, and 5 bases lay outside the gene matches. Germline V gene sequence: CDR1 SGDLS, CDR2 YYNGEE. The CDR3 region has the DNA TGTGCCAGCAGCCCCACGGGACTAGCGGGAGGTGAGCAGTTCTTC. It is translated as CASSPTGLAGGEQFF.

The genes are TRBV5-1 and TRBJ2-7, with a tentative D call TRBD2 (7 bases). The germline V and J ends were trimmed by 5 bases and 3 bases, with 18 bases remaining between them. The CDR3 is made up of 15 amino acids. CDR1 and CDR2 from the germline V gene are SGHRS and YFSETQ. CDR3 DNA: TGCGCCAGCAGGGAGGCGGGGGCGGCCCACTACGAGCAGTACTTC. Its protein product is CASREAGAAHYEQYF.

The chain joins TRBV3-1 (or the pseudogene TRBV3-2) to TRBJ2-3; perhaps TRBD2 as D (6 bases). The CDR3 length is 13 residues. The V end was cut by 1 base, the J end by 12 bases, with 14 bases between. Germline V gene lookup returns CDR1 LGHDT and CDR2 YNNKEL (reference sequence). The DNA of the CDR3 is TGTGCCAGCAGCCAAGTTGGGACTTCAGTACAGTATTTT. Translation gives CASSQVGTSVQYF.